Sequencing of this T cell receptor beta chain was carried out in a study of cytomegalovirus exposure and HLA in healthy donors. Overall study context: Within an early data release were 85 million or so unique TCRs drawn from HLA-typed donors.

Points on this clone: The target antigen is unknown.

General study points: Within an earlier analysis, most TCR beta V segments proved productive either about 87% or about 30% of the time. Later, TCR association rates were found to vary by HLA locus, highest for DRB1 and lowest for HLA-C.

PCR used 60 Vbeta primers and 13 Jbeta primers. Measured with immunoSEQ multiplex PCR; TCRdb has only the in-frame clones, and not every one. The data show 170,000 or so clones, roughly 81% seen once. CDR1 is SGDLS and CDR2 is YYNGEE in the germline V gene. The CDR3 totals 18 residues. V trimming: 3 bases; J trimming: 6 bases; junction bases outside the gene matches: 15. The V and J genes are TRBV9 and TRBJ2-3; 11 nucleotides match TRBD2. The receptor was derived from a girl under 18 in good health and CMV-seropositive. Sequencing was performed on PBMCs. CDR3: CASSGLSSTSGIRDTQYF. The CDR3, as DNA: TGTGCCAGCAGCGGTCTCTCTTCGACTAGCGGGATCCGGGATACGCAGTATTTT.